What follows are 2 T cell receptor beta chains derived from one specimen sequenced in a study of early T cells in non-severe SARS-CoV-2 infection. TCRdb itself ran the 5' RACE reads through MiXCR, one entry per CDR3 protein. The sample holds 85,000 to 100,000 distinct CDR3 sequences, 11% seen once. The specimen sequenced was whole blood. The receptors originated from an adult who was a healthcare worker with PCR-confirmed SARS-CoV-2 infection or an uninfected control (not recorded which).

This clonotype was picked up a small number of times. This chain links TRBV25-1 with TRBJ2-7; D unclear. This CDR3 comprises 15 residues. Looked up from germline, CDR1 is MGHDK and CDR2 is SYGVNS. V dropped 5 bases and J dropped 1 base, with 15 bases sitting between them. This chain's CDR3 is CASSFSLQSSYEQYF. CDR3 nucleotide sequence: TGTGCCAGCAGTTTTTCTCTGCAGTCTTCCTACGAGCAGTACTTC.

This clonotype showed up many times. The chain's CDR3 is CASSLPGPPYEQYF. CDR3 nucleotides: TGTGCCAGCAGTCTCCCCGGGCCCCCCTACGAGCAGTACTTC. This chain links TRBV12-3 or TRBV12-4 with TRBJ2-7, with unresolved D. V shed 5 bases and J shed 2 bases, with 13 bases lying between them. The CDR3 covers 14 residues.